A single T cell receptor (beta chain) is shown here with its context. What it binds is not known. Germline and genes: mouse. The CDR3 end lies 1 residue beyond the end of the read and is filled in from the germline J gene. This record comes from a study of tissue T cells after allogeneic stem cell transplantation. General study points: Motif-based clustering found tissue-specific repertoire signatures shared across patients, though few clones were shared. Which tissue TCRs were alloreactive or antigen-specific was not determined. Some clones might be persisting host cells. Blood and spleen captured only part of the tissue TCR repertoire.

Libraries were prepared by immunoSEQ multiplex PCR; TCRdb keeps only in-frame clonotypes and omits some of them. Among 6,000 to 7,000 clones listed, 42% were seen once. Described time point: mouse harvest day 7 after allogeneic transplant. Tail vein injection delivered 10^7 T-cell-depleted bone marrow cells and 10^6 splenic CD5+ T cells. Tissues came from B6→BALB/c major-mismatch GVHD mice at day 7 or 14. Germline CDR1 is KGHPV and CDR2 is FQNQEV (reference sequence). The CDR3 extends over 14 amino acids. V gave up 4 bases and J gave up 0 bases, with 8 bases separating them. Sequenced material: skin. J is TRBJ2-5 and V is TRBV26, with a tentative D call TRBD1 (5 bases). This receptor was obtained from a female BALB/c mouse given C57BL/6 T cells with graft-versus-host disease after an allogeneic hematopoietic cell transplant. CDR3 DNA (partial): TGTGCCAGCAGTCCAGACAGAAACCAAGACACCCAGTAC. Protein product: CASSPDRNQDTQY. The full CDR3 protein reads CASSPDRNQDTQYF.